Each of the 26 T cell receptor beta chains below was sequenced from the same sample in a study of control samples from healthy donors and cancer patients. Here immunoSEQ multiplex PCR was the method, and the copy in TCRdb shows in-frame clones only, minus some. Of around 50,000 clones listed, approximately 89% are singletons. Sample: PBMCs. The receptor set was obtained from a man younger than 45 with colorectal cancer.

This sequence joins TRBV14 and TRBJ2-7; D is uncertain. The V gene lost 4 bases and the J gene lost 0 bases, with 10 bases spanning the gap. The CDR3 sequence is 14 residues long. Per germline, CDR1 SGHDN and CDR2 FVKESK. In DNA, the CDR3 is TGTGCCAGCAGCCCAACGGCGGTCTCCTACGAGCAGTACTTC. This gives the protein CASSPTAVSYEQYF. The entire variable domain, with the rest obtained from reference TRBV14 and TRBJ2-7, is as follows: EAGVTQFPSHSVIEKGQTVTLRCDPISGHDNLYWYRRVMGKEIKFLLHFVKESKQDESGMPNNRFLAERTGGTYSTLKVQPAELEDSGVYFCASSPTAVSYEQYFGPGTRLTVT.

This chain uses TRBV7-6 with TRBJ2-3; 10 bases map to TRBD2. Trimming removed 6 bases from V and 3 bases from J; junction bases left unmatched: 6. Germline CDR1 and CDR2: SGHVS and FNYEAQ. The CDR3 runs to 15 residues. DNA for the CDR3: TGTGCCAGCAGTCAGCGGGGGGGCTTGACAGATACGCAGTATTTT. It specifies CASSQRGGLTDTQYF.

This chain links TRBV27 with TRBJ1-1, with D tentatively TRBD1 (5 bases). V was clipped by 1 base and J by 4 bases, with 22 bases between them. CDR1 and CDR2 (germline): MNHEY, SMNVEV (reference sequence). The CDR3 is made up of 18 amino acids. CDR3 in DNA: TGTGCCAGCAGTTTATATGGTCGTCAGGTGCCGGGGGGCACTGAAGCTTTCTTT. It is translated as CASSLYGRQVPGGTEAFF.

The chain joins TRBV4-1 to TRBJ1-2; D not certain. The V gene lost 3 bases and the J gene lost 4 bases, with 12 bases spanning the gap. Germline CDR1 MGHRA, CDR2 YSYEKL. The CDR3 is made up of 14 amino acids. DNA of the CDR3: TGCGCCAGCAGCCAGCAAGAAGAATTCTATGGCTACACCTTC. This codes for CASSQQEEFYGYTF.

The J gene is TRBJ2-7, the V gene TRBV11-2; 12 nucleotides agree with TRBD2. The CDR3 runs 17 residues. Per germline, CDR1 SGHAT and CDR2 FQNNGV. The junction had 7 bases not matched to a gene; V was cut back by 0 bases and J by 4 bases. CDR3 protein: CASSLELPSGGGYEQYF. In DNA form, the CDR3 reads TGTGCCAGCAGCTTAGAATTGCCTAGCGGGGGGGGTTACGAGCAGTACTTC.

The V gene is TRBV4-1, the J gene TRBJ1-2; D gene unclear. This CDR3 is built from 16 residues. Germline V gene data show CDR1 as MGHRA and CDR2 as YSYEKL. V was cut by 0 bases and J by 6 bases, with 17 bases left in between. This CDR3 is CASSQEVAGSRHGYTF. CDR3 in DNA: TGCGCCAGCAGCCAAGAGGTCGCGGGATCACGCCATGGCTACACCTTC.

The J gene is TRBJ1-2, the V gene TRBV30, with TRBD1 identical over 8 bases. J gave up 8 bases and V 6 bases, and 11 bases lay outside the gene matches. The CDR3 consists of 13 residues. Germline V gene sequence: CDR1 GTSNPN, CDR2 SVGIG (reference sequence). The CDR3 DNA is TGTGCCTGCTCCCAGGGGGCGATAAACGGCTACACCTTC. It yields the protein CACSQGAINGYTF.

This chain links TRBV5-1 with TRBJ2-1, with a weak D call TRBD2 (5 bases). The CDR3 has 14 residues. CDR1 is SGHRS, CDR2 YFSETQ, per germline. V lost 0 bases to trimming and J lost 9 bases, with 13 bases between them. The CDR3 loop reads CASSLDTSSSEQFF. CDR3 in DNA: TGCGCCAGCAGCTTGGATACTAGTTCGAGTGAGCAGTTCTTC.

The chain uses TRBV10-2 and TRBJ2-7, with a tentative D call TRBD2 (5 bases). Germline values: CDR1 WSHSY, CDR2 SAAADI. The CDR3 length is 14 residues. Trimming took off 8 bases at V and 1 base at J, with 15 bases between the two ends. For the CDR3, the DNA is TGCGCCAGCCGAGTGTGGACGGGATCCTACGAGCAGTACTTC. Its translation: CASRVWTGSYEQYF.

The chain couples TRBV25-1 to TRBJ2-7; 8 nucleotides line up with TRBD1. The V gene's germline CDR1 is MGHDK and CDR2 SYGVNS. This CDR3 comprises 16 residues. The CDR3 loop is CASSEYDRGSSYGQYV. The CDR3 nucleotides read TGTGCCAGCAGTGAATATGACAGGGGAAGCTCCTACGGGCAGTACGTC.

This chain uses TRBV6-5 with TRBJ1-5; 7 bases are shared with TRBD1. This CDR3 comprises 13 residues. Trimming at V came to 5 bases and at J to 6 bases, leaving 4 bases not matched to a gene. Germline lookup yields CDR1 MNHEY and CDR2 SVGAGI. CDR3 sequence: CASSRQGSQPQHF. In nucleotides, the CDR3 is TGTGCCAGCAGTAGACAGGGAAGTCAGCCCCAGCATTTT.

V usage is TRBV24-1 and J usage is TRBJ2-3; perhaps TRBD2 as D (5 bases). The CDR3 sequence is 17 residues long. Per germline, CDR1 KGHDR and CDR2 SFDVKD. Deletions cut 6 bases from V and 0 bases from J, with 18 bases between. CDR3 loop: CATSPAGEKASTDTQYF. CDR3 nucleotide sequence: TGTGCCACCAGTCCCGCCGGGGAAAAAGCTAGCACAGATACGCAGTATTTT.

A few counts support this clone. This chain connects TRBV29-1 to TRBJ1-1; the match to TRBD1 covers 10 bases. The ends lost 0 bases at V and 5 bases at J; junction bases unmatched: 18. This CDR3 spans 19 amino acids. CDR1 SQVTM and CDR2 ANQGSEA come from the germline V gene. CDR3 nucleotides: TGCAGCGTTGAAGATCGAAAGTGGGACAGGGGAAGCTTAAGGACTGAAGCTTTCTTT. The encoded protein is CSVEDRKWDRGSLRTEAFF. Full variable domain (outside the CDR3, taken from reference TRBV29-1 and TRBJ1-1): SAVISQKPSRDICQRGTSLTIQCQVDSQVTMMFWYRQQPGQSLTLIATANQGSEATYESGFVIDKFPISRPNLTFSTLTVSNMSPEDSSIYLCSVEDRKWDRGSLRTEAFFGQGTRLTVV.

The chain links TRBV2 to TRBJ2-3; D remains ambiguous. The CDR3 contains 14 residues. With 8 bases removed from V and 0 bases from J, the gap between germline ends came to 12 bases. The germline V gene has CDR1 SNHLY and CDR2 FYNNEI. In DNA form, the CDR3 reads TGTGCCAGCCTAACTATGGGGAGCACAGATACGCAGTATTTT. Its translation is CASLTMGSTDTQYF. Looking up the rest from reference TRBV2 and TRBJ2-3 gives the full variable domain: EPEVTQTPSHQVTQMGQEVILRCVPISNHLYFYWYRQILGQKVEFLVSFYNNEISEKSEIFDDQFSVERPDGSNFTLKIRSTKLEDSAMYFCASLTMGSTDTQYFGPGTRLTVL.

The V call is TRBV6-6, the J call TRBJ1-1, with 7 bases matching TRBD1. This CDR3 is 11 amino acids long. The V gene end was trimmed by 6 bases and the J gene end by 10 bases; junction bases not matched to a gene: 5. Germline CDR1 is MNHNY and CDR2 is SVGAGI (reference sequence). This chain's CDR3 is CASSAYRGAFF. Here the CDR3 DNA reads TGTGCCAGCAGCGCTTACAGGGGAGCTTTCTTT.

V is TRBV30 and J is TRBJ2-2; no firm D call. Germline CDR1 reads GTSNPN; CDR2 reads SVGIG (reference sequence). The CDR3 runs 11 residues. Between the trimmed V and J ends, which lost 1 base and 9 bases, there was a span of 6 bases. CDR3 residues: CAWSAYRELFF. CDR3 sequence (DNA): TGTGCCTGGAGTGCTTACAGGGAGCTGTTTTTT.

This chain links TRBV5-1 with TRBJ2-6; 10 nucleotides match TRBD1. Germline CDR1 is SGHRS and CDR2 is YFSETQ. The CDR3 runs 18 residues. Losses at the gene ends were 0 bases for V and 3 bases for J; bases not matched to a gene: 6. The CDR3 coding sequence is TGCGCCAGCAGCTTGGGATCGACAGGGGGCTTTGGGGCCAACGTCCTGACTTTC. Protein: CASSLGSTGGFGANVLTF.

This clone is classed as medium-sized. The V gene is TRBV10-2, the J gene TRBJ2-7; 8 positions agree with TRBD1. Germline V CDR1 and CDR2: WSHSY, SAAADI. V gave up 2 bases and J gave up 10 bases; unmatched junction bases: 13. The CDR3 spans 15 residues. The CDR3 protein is CASSEGGQGATLQYF. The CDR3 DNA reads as TGCGCCAGCAGTGAGGGGGGTCAGGGGGCGACCTTACAGTACTTC.

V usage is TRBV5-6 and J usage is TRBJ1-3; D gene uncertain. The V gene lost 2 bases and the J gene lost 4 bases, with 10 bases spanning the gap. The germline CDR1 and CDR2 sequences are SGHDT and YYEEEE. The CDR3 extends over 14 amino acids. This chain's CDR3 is CASSLVGFGNTIYF. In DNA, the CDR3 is TGTGCCAGCAGCTTAGTGGGCTTCGGAAACACCATATATTTT.

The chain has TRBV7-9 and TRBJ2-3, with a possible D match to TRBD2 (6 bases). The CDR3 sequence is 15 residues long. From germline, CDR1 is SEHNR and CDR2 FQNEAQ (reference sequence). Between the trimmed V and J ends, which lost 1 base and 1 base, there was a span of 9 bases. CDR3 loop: CASSLGDSRTDTQYF. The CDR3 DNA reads TGTGCCAGCAGCTTAGGGGACTCTCGCACAGATACGCAGTATTTT.

CDR3 sequence (DNA): TGTGCCAGCACCTCCGGGTTGAGAGGGGGCGAAGCTTTCTTT. Translated, it gives CASTSGLRGGEAFF. The chain couples TRBV27 to TRBJ1-1; 7 bases align to TRBD1. With V trimmed by 7 bases and J by 8 bases, 13 bases remained unmatched. Looked up from germline, CDR1 is MNHEY and CDR2 is SMNVEV (reference sequence). CDR3 size: 14 residues.

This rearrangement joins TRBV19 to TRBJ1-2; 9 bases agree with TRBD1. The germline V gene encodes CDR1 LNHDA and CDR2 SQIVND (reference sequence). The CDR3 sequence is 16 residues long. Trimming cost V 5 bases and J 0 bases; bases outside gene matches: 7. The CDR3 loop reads CASSSRDRVSNYGYTF. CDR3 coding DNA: TGTGCCAGTAGTTCCCGGGACAGGGTGTCTAACTATGGCTACACCTTC.

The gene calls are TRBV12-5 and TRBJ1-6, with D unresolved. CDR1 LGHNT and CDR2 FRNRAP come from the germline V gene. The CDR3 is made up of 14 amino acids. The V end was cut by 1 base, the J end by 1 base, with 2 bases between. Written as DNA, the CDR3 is TGTGCTAGTGGTTTGGGGTCCTATAATTCACCCCTCCACTTT. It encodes CASGLGSYNSPLHF.

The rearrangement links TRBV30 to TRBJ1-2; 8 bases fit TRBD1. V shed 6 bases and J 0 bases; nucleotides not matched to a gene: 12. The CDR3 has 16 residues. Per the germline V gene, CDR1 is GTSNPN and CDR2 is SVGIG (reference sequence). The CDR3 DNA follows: TGTGCCTGTTTCGGACAGGGAAGCAGGACTAACTATGGCTACACCTTC. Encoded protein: CACFGQGSRTNYGYTF. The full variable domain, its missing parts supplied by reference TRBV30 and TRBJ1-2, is SQTIHQWPATLVQPVGSPLSLECTVEGTSNPNLYWYRQAAGRGLQLLFYSVGIGQISSEVPQNLSASRPQDRQFILSSKKLLLSDSGFYLCACFGQGSRTNYGYTFGSGTRLTVV.

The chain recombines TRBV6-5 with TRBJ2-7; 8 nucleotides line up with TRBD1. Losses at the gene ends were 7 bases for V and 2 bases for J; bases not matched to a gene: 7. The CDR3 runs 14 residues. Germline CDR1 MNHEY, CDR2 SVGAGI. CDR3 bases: TGTGCCAGCACCGAAACAGGGGGGACCTACGAGCAGTACTTC. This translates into CASTETGGTYEQYF.

CDR3 nucleotide sequence: TGTGCCACCAGTGTCAACTACAGGGACGATGAGCAGTTCTTC. Amino acid sequence: CATSVNYRDDEQFF. This chain links TRBV24-1 with TRBJ2-1; D perhaps matches TRBD1 (6 bases). This CDR3 is 14 amino acids long. V was cut by 5 bases and J by 8 bases, with 15 bases left in between. CDR1 is KGHDR, CDR2 SFDVKD, per germline.